This T cell receptor beta chain stems from a study of CD8 T cells in ankylosing spondylitis. The study, taken as a whole, reports: There was a TCR beta motif, made of 7 to 9 highly homologous variants, that appeared characteristic of ankylosing spondylitis blood.

The germline CDR1 and CDR2 sequences are LGHDT and YNNKEL (reference sequence). Trimming stripped 0 bases from V and 2 bases from J, with 5 bases between. The length of the CDR3 is 14 residues. This clonotype was seen more than once but under ten times. The antigen remains undetermined. TCRdb processed the 5' RACE reads anew with MiXCR; each CDR3 protein has one entry. Altogether fewer than 650,000 distinct CDR3 sequences are present, 9.5% to 15% being singletons, with the ten largest covering nearly 7%. V and J are TRBV3-1 and TRBJ1-5, with D uncertain. This sequence originates from a male donor with ankylosing spondylitis. Sequencing was performed on blood, either unsorted or a sorted T cell fraction (not recorded which). The CDR3 reads CASSQDFGNQPQHF. The DNA of the CDR3 is TGTGCCAGCAGCCAAGATTTTGGCAATCAGCCCCAGCATTTT.